This paragraph covers one TCR beta chain sequence. The data stem from a study of blood T cell repertoires in COVID-19. Study at large: Whether acute or convalescent, the COVID-19 samples came from the United States, Italy and Spain. From T cells, B-cell-depleted T cells, or PBMCs came the material, which was cDNA or gDNA.

Sequencing used immunoSEQ multiplex PCR; TCRdb keeps in-frame clones, though not all of them. The profile covers more than 85,000 clones, with roughly 84% appearing a single time and 4.5% taken by the ten largest. Trimming left V 5 bases short and J 5 bases short, with 9 bases between. The V gene's germline CDR1 is MNHEY and CDR2 SVGEGT. CDR3 length: 12 amino acids. Sequenced material: peripheral blood. The chain recombines TRBV6-2 or TRBV6-3 with TRBJ1-2; no clear D gene. This receptor was taken from a human donor in a cohort sampled during active COVID-19. This chain's CDR3 is CASSAGPYGYTF. The CDR3 DNA reads as TGTGCCAGCAGTGCGGGTCCATATGGCTACACCTTC.